The 28 T cell receptor beta chains below were found in one sample sequenced in a study of beta chain features in type 1 diabetes. TCRB transcripts that were expressed got sequenced, as all of the isolated RNA had been reverse transcribed. TCRdb's table, derived via immunoSEQ multiplex PCR, lists solely in-frame clones and lacks some. The table has about 140,000 clones, about 9.1% seen once. The sequenced sample consisted of central memory CD4+ T cells from blood. The receptors stem from a middle-aged woman in good health.

J is TRBJ2-2 and V is TRBV5-1; D not certain. V gave up 1 base and J gave up 1 base, with 8 bases separating them. The germline V gene encodes CDR1 SGHRS and CDR2 YFSETQ. The CDR3 loop spans 15 amino acids. CDR3 amino acids: CASSLSPGNTGELFF. The CDR3 region has the DNA TGCGCCAGCAGCTTGTCCCCCGGGAACACCGGGGAGCTGTTTTTT.

At least ten counts were recorded for this clone. The rearrangement uses TRBV5-4 and TRBJ2-1, with 10 bases identical to TRBD2. The germline gives CDR1 SGHNT, CDR2 YYREEE (reference sequence). The J segment lost 7 bases and the V segment lost 5 bases, leaving 9 bases of the junction unmatched. CDR3 length: 15 amino acids. In DNA, the CDR3 is TGTGCCAGCAGTCTCAGGACTAGCGGACCAAATGAGCAGTTCTTC. Amino acid sequence: CASSLRTSGPNEQFF.

This clone appeared a few times. CDR3 nucleotide sequence: TGTGCTAGTGGTTTGGTGGAGACGAACACTGAAGCTTTCTTT. Its translation: CASGLVETNTEAFF. The chain has TRBV12-5 and TRBJ1-1; D gene ambiguous. Trimming pared 0 bases from V and 1 base from J, leaving 6 bases between. The CDR3 length is 14 residues. Germline assignment: CDR1 LGHNT and CDR2 FRNRAP.

The sample holds a few counts of this clone. This rearrangement joins TRBV2 to TRBJ2-2; 9 bases map to TRBD2. Germline V gene lookup returns CDR1 SNHLY and CDR2 FYNNEI. The CDR3 contains 14 residues. With 5 bases clipped from V and 7 bases from J, the junction kept 5 bases outside the gene matches. The CDR3 spells CASSTTSGDGELFF. The CDR3, as DNA: TGTGCCAGCAGTACGACTAGCGGAGACGGGGAGCTGTTTTTT.

The V gene is TRBV30, the J gene TRBJ2-3; D possibly corresponds to TRBD2 (6 bases). Germline-derived CDR1 and CDR2 are GTSNPN and SVGIG (reference sequence). This CDR3 has 13 residues. Trimming shortened V by 5 bases and J by 6 bases, and 15 bases separated the two germline ends. CDR3 loop: CAWPSVGRDTQYF. The CDR3, as DNA: TGTGCCTGGCCTAGCGTCGGGCGGGATACGCAGTATTTT.

This rearrangement joins TRBV11-2 to TRBJ2-7; no clear D. The CDR3 runs to 17 residues. Germline-derived CDR1 and CDR2 are SGHAT and FQNNGV. Between the trimmed V and J ends, which lost 3 bases and 1 base, there was a span of 19 bases. The CDR3 DNA is TGTGCCAGCAGCTTCGCTCTCAGTCCAGGCGCATCCTACGAGCAGTACTTC. Translated, it gives CASSFALSPGASYEQYF. Full variable domain (rest looked up from reference TRBV11-2 and TRBJ2-7): EAGVAQSPRYKIIEKRQSVAFWCNPISGHATLYWYQQILGQGPKLLIQFQNNGVVDDSQLPKDRFSAERLKGVDSTLKIQPAKLEDSAVYLCASSFALSPGASYEQYFGPGTRLTVT.

Many counts were recorded for this clone. The chain couples TRBV18 to TRBJ1-1; D is ambiguous. The V gene's germline CDR1 is KGHSH and CDR2 LQKENI. Between the trimmed V and J ends, which lost 2 bases and 7 bases, there was a span of 14 bases. This CDR3 contains 14 residues. CDR3 residues: CASSPVGGRGEAFF. The CDR3 DNA is TGTGCCAGCTCACCAGTTGGAGGTCGTGGTGAAGCTTTCTTT.

V is TRBV7-9 and J is TRBJ1-4; 8 nucleotides line up with TRBD1. The trim removed 0 bases at V and 8 bases at J, leaving 11 bases unmatched. The CDR3 is 17 amino acids. CDR1 SEHNR and CDR2 FQNEAQ come from the germline V gene (reference sequence). The CDR3 coding sequence is TGTGCCAGCAGCTTAGCCCGAGTCGGACAGGGCGTGGAAAAACTGTTTTTT. Translation gives CASSLARVGQGVEKLFF. Supplemented by reference TRBV7-9 and TRBJ1-4, the full variable domain reads DTGVSQNPRHKITKRGQNVTFRCDPISEHNRLYWYRQTLGQGPEFLTYFQNEAQLEKSRLLSDRFSAERPKGSFSTLEIQRTEQGDSAMYLCASSLARVGQGVEKLFFGSGTQLSVL.

The chain recombines TRBV6-5 with TRBJ1-2; no clear D gene. CDR1 and CDR2 from the germline V gene are MNHEY and SVGAGI. The V end lost 2 bases, the J end lost 6 bases, and 7 bases lay between the germline ends. This CDR3 comprises 12 residues. The CDR3 DNA reads TGTGCCAGCAGTTACAACGGGGATGGCTACACCTTC. It specifies CASSYNGDGYTF.

The chain carries TRBV6-6 and TRBJ1-1, with D perhaps TRBD1 (5 bases). The CDR3 has 14 amino acids. Deletions cut 2 bases from V and 4 bases from J, with 11 bases between. Looked up from germline, CDR1 is MNHNY and CDR2 is SVGAGI (reference sequence). This CDR3 is CASSYGGAGTEAFF. The DNA for the CDR3 is TGTGCCAGCAGTTACGGGGGAGCGGGCACTGAAGCTTTCTTT.

The chain couples TRBV14 to TRBJ1-2; 7 bases agree with TRBD1. CDR3 length equals 14 residues. With V trimmed by 3 bases and J by 4 bases, 5 bases remained unmatched. Germline lookup yields CDR1 SGHDN and CDR2 FVKESK. The DNA of the CDR3 is TGTGCCAGCAGCCAGAACAGGGGAACCTATGGCTACACCTTC. Its translation is CASSQNRGTYGYTF.

This clone was seen a handful of times. The chain links TRBV5-4 to TRBJ2-1, with D perhaps TRBD1 (5 bases). CDR1 is SGHNT, CDR2 YYREEE, per germline (reference sequence). Trimming stripped 0 bases from V and 6 bases from J, with 13 bases between. The CDR3 spans 15 residues. The DNA for the CDR3 is TGTGCCAGCAGCTTGGAAACAGGTTTACTCAATGAGCAGTTCTTC. Amino acid sequence: CASSLETGLLNEQFF.

DNA of the CDR3: TGTGCCAGCAGTGATGAGAGCAGGCAAGAGACCCAGTACTTC. Translated: CASSDESRQETQYF. The V gene is TRBV6-5, the J gene TRBJ2-5; D ambiguous. The CDR3 is 14 residues long. Germline V lookup: CDR1 MNHEY, CDR2 SVGAGI. The germline V and J ends were trimmed by 5 bases and 2 bases, with 12 bases remaining between them.

The chain couples TRBV19 to TRBJ2-5; D is possibly TRBD1 (6 bases). The V end lost 7 bases, the J end lost 1 base, and 16 bases lay between the germline ends. The CDR3 runs to 15 residues. Looked up from germline, CDR1 is LNHDA and CDR2 is SQIVND (reference sequence). CDR3: CASTPRGSPQETQYF. In nucleotides, the CDR3 is TGTGCCAGTACCCCTAGGGGGTCCCCCCAAGAGACCCAGTACTTC.

A few counts support this clone. This chain connects TRBV6-5 to TRBJ1-1; D may be TRBD1 (6 bases). Germline CDR1 is MNHEY and CDR2 is SVGAGI. This CDR3 is built from 14 residues. V was shortened by 2 bases and J by 3 bases, with 10 bases between the two germline ends. CDR3 nucleotide sequence: TGTGCCAGCAGTTACCGGGGGGCGGACACTGAAGCTTTCTTT. It yields the protein CASSYRGADTEAFF.

This clone was seen only a few times. The rearrangement joins TRBV4-1 to TRBJ1-1, with D perhaps TRBD1 (5 bases). The CDR3 totals 15 residues. Germline CDR1 reads MGHRA; CDR2 reads YSYEKL. Trimming pared 2 bases from V and 1 base from J, leaving 11 bases between. As DNA, the CDR3 is TGCGCCAGCAGCCAACGATCCAGGGCGAACACTGAAGCTTTCTTT. Amino acid sequence: CASSQRSRANTEAFF.

This clone was picked up a small number of times. The V gene is TRBV7-2, the J gene TRBJ2-3, with 12 positions matching TRBD2. This CDR3 is built from 15 residues. Germline V gene lookup returns CDR1 SGHTA and CDR2 FQGNSA. The V and J ends lost 4 bases and 4 bases, in that order; junction bases with no gene match: 3. The CDR3 protein is CASSYSSGGADTQYF. CDR3 coding DNA: TGTGCCAGCAGCTACTCTAGCGGGGGGGCAGATACGCAGTATTTT.

This clone was recorded a few times. CDR3: CASNLSWGEKGYTF. CDR3 in DNA: TGTGCCAGCAACCTATCGTGGGGAGAAAAGGGCTACACCTTC. The J gene is TRBJ1-2, the V gene TRBV7-2; D not resolved. The CDR3 is made up of 14 amino acids. The germline V gene has CDR1 SGHTA and CDR2 FQGNSA. Trimming cost V 7 bases and J 8 bases, with 20 bases left between them.

This clone was seen repeatedly, ten times or more. J is TRBJ1-5 and V is TRBV19; the D gene is possibly TRBD1 (5 bases). Germline V gene data show CDR1 as LNHDA and CDR2 as SQIVND (reference sequence). The germline V and J ends were trimmed by 6 bases and 5 bases, with 14 bases remaining between them. There are 14 residues in the CDR3. The CDR3 DNA is TGTGCCAGTAGGACCCGAGGGGAGGATCAGCCCCAGCATTTT. This sequence encodes CASRTRGEDQPQHF.

This clone was seen more than once but under ten times. The chain joins TRBV5-1 to TRBJ2-5; 7 positions agree with TRBD1. The CDR3 has 13 residues. CDR1 is SGHRS, CDR2 YFSETQ, per germline. V dropped 5 bases and J dropped 1; count of bases not matched to a gene: 2. The CDR3 here is CASRGTAQETQYF. The CDR3 DNA reads as TGCGCCAGCAGGGGGACAGCCCAAGAGACCCAGTACTTC.

This clone showed up just a few times. CDR3 residues: CASSQEAVGGSLAFF. For the CDR3, the DNA is TGTGCCAGCAGCCAAGAGGCGGTCGGGGGGAGCTTAGCTTTCTTT. The V gene is TRBV4-2, the J gene TRBJ1-1, with D perhaps matching TRBD1 (5 bases). Germline lookup yields CDR1 LGHNA and CDR2 YNFKEQ. The V gene lost 0 bases and the J gene lost 10 bases, with 18 bases spanning the gap. This CDR3 is built from 15 residues.

The rearrangement joins TRBV6-1 to TRBJ2-7, with 10 bases fitting TRBD1. J gave up 3 bases and V 6 bases, and 5 bases lay outside the gene matches. The germline V gene has CDR1 MNHNS and CDR2 SASEGT. The CDR3 extends over 14 amino acids. Here the CDR3 reads CASRTGGQDYEQYF. Here the CDR3 DNA reads TGTGCCAGCAGGACAGGGGGCCAGGACTACGAGCAGTACTTC.

Points on this clone: At one of its ends the junction is not consistent with the germline gene, which may arise from a read error. The chain combines TRBV7-7 with TRBJ2-1; D ambiguous. There are 15 residues in the CDR3. The germline CDR1 and CDR2 sequences are SSHAT and FNYEAQ (reference sequence). The CDR3 reads CASSLKVSDSAEQFF. CDR3 DNA: TGTGCTAGCAGCTTAAAGGTATCCGACTCGGCTGAGCAGTTCTTC.

As to this clone: One junction end does not reproduce the germline sequence, and a read error may be involved. The CDR3 region is CASSLGGAGETQYF. For the CDR3, the DNA is TGTGCTAGCAGCTTAGGCGGGGCGGGAGAGACCCAGTACTTC. This sequence joins TRBV7-7 and TRBJ2-5; possibly TRBD2 for D (6 bases). The CDR3 runs to 14 residues. From germline, CDR1 is SSHAT and CDR2 FNYEAQ (reference sequence). The full variable domain, in which reference TRBV7-7 and TRBJ2-5 provide the parts outside the CDR3, is GAGVSQSPRYKVTKRGQDVTLRCDPISSHATLYWYQQALGQGPEFLTYFNYEAQPDKSGLPSDRFSAERPEGSISTLTIQRTEQRDSAMYRCASSLGGAGETQYFGPGTRLLVL.

This clone was found many times. The J gene is TRBJ2-5, the V gene TRBV11-2; 8 bases align to TRBD2. This CDR3 is 15 amino acids long. The germline V gene encodes CDR1 SGHAT and CDR2 FQNNGV. With 6 bases clipped from V and 5 bases from J, the junction kept 11 bases outside the gene matches. The CDR3 region has the DNA TGTGCCAGCAGACCCATAGCGGGGAGGGGGGAGACCCAGTACTTC. Protein: CASRPIAGRGETQYF.

V usage is TRBV7-8 and J usage is TRBJ2-5, with TRBD2 as a possible D gene (5 bases). The V gene's germline CDR1 is SGHVS and CDR2 FQNEAQ. V was cut by 5 bases and J by 2 bases, with 9 bases left in between. The CDR3 is 13 residues long. CDR3 loop: CASSRTLQETQYF. The CDR3 DNA reads as TGTGCCAGCAGCAGGACTCTTCAAGAGACCCAGTACTTC.

V and J are TRBV6-4 and TRBJ2-6; 8 positions agree with TRBD1. The CDR3 extends over 20 amino acids. Losses at the gene ends were 7 bases for V and 0 bases for J; bases not matched to a gene: 17. Germline V gene lookup returns CDR1 MRHNA and CDR2 SNTAGT. CDR3 sequence (DNA): TGTGCCAGCACCCCCGCAGGCCCGACAGGGGCCCACTCTGGGGCCAACGTCCTGACTTTC. As protein: CASTPAGPTGAHSGANVLTF.

The gene calls are TRBV5-1 and TRBJ2-1; 12 nucleotides align to TRBD2. V was clipped by 2 bases and J by 1 base; unmatched bases: 7. The germline CDR1 and CDR2 sequences are SGHRS and YFSETQ. This CDR3 is built from 18 residues. The DNA for the CDR3 is TGCGCCAGCAGCTTTATGCTAGCGGGGGGGGTTTCCTACAATGAGCAGTTCTTC. Protein: CASSFMLAGGVSYNEQFF.